Following are 3 T cell receptor beta chains from one sample sequenced in a study of blood T cell repertoires in COVID-19. Clones were read by immunoSEQ multiplex PCR, and TCRdb kept only the in-frame ones, dropping some. The data show approximately 100,000 clones, 80% to 95% seen once. Material for sequencing was peripheral blood. Source of these receptors: a man between 60 and 75 years old with acute or convalescent COVID-19.

The chain recombines TRBV7-9 with TRBJ1-1; D unresolved. Germline CDR1 and CDR2: SEHNR and FQNEAQ (reference sequence). The CDR3 is made up of 13 amino acids. The germline V and J ends were trimmed by 1 base and 1 base, with 4 bases remaining between them. The CDR3 nucleotides read TGTGCCAGCAGCTTAGTCCAGAACACTGAAGCTTTCTTT. Translation: CASSLVQNTEAFF.

This clone was observed once. The V gene is TRBV28, the J gene TRBJ2-7, with D perhaps matching TRBD1 (6 bases). V was trimmed by 6 bases and J by 3 bases, leaving 9 bases between them. The CDR3 runs 12 residues. CDR1 MDHEN and CDR2 SYDVKM come from the germline V gene. DNA of the CDR3: TGTGCCAGCAGCGAGGGGGACTACGAGCAGTACTTC. Protein: CASSEGDYEQYF.

J is TRBJ2-7 and V is TRBV6-1; D is perhaps TRBD2 (6 bases). The V gene's germline CDR1 is MNHNS and CDR2 SASEGT. The ends were cut back, 2 bases at V and 7 bases at J, with 12 bases in the middle. This CDR3 has 13 amino acids. CDR3 loop: CASSEYGGWEQYV. CDR3 nucleotides: TGTGCCAGCAGTGAATACGGGGGTTGGGAGCAGTACGTC.